A selection of T cell receptor beta chains follows, all from one sample in a study of cytomegalovirus exposure and HLA in healthy donors. Profiled with immunoSEQ multiplex PCR; TCRdb holds only in-frame clones, not every one. The top ten clones hold 3.1% of a sample with about 68,000 clones, about 91% of them seen once. The material sequenced was PBMCs. These TCRs come from a man aged 18 to 30 in good health and CMV-seronegative. CDR3s include the opening cysteine and the closing phenylalanine or tryptophan. Each record gives: J gene, D gene, V gene, clone size, CDR3 protein, CDR3 DNA. A D gene is named only where the DNA matches it firmly. Some rows have no size entry. The others give once, few or many, or a class for an expanded clone.

TRBJ1-1,-,TRBV2,-,CASGGPGYSNTEAFF,TGTGCCAGCGGAGGGCCAGGGTATTCGAACACTGAAGCTTTCTTT
TRBJ2-3,TRBD2,TRBV18,-,CASSPLTSGADTQYF,TGTGCCAGCTCACCGTTGACTAGCGGGGCAGATACGCAGTATTTT
TRBJ2-3,TRBD1,TRBV7-6,-,CASSFRDRGITDTQYF,TGTGCCAGCAGCTTCCGGGACAGGGGTATCACAGATACGCAGTATTTT
TRBJ2-5,-,TRBV11-3,-,CASSSRKSEGGGETQYF,TGTGCCAGCAGCTCGCGAAAAAGTGAGGGAGGCGGAGAGACCCAGTACTTC
TRBJ2-4,TRBD2,TRBV15,once,CATSRGGAKNIQYF,TGTGCCACCAGCAGGGGGGGGGCCAAAAACATTCAGTACTTC
TRBJ1-5,-,TRBV6-5,once,CASSPGGAVQPQHF,TGTGCCAGCAGCCCGGGGGGGGCGGTTCAGCCCCAGCATTTT
TRBJ2-3,TRBD1,TRBV2,once,CASSLDRVTDTQYF,TGTGCCAGCAGCCTCGACAGGGTCACAGATACGCAGTATTTT
TRBJ2-7,TRBD1,TRBV19,once,CASSAGTGYEQYF,TGTGCCAGTAGTGCGGGGACAGGGTACGAGCAGTACTTC
TRBJ2-1,TRBD1,TRBV9,-,CASSLGFGTGVGTRSYNEQFF,TGTGCCAGCAGCTTAGGGTTTGGGACAGGGGTTGGGACTCGCTCCTACAATGAGCAGTTCTTC
TRBJ2-3,TRBD1,TRBV30,-,CAWSTGAYGTDTQYF,TGTGCCTGGAGCACAGGGGCCTATGGCACAGATACGCAGTATTTT
TRBJ2-7,-,TRBV27,few,CASSLGPGRAYEQYF,TGTGCCAGCAGTTTAGGCCCGGGAAGAGCCTACGAGCAGTACTTC
TRBJ2-1,TRBD2,TRBV18,-,CASSHSGKGWDEQFF,TGTGCCAGCTCACACAGCGGGAAGGGTTGGGATGAGCAGTTCTTC
TRBJ2-5,TRBD2,TRBV5-4,-,CASSPDRGRGTQYF,TGTGCCAGCAGTCCGGACCGAGGGAGGGGGACCCAGTACTTC
TRBJ1-2,TRBD1,TRBV28,-,CASRDDRDYYGYTF,TGTGCCAGCAGGGATGACAGGGACTACTATGGCTACACCTTC
TRBJ2-5,-,TRBV10-3,-,CAISESMETFSQTQYF,TGTGCCATCAGTGAGTCGATGGAGACCTTTAGCCAGACCCAGTACTTC
TRBJ1-2,-,TRBV19,-,CASSIAPGQYGYTF,TGTGCCAGTAGTATAGCTCCAGGACAGTATGGCTACACCTTC
TRBJ2-7,TRBD1,TRBV9,-,CASSAPKGDRGGLEQYF,TGTGCCAGCAGCGCGCCGAAAGGGGACAGGGGAGGTCTCGAGCAGTACTTC
TRBJ1-4,-,TRBV28,-,CASSFLKQAEKKKLFF,TGTGCCAGCAGTTTCTTGAAGCAGGCAGAGAAGAAAAAACTGTTTTTT
TRBJ2-6,-,TRBV28,-,CASRGGWSGANVLTF,TGTGCCAGCAGAGGAGGATGGAGTGGGGCCAACGTCCTGACTTTC
TRBJ2-5,TRBD2,TRBV13,-,CASSLREGRETQYF,TGTGCCAGCAGCTTACGGGAGGGCAGAGAGACCCAGTACTTC
TRBJ2-7,-,TRBV14,-,CASSRAWAGVSYEQYF,TGTGCCAGCAGCCGGGCCTGGGCAGGGGTATCCTACGAGCAGTACTTC
TRBJ1-3,-,TRBV28,-,CASSLEATGTIYF,TGTGCCAGCAGTTTAGAAGCGACCGGCACCATATATTTT
TRBJ2-5,TRBD2,TRBV2,-,CASSVYGRAGETQYF,TGTGCCAGCAGTGTTTACGGGAGGGCCGGTGAGACCCAGTACTTC
TRBJ2-7,-,TRBV19,once,CASSIDTGKNYEQYF,TGTGCCAGTAGTATAGATACAGGGAAAAACTACGAGCAGTACTTC
TRBJ1-5,TRBD1,TRBV5-1,-,CASSLQGQNGQPQHF,TGCGCCAGCAGCTTACAGGGGCAGAATGGTCAGCCCCAGCATTTT
TRBJ2-7,-,TRBV6-5,-,CASSYTVGANEQYF,TGTGCCAGCAGTTACACGGTAGGGGCAAACGAGCAGTACTTC
TRBJ1-1,TRBD1,TRBV28,-,CASRFMDRANTEAFF,TGTGCCAGCAGATTTATGGACAGGGCGAACACTGAAGCTTTCTTT
TRBJ2-7,TRBD1,TRBV27,-,CASRIRQGSYEQYF,TGTGCCAGCAGAATACGACAGGGTTCCTACGAGCAGTACTTC